What follows are 2 T cell receptor beta chains derived from one specimen sequenced in a study of blood T cell repertoires in COVID-19. The data were produced by immunoSEQ multiplex PCR, yet TCRdb's version contains in-frame clones alone and is incomplete. This repertoire shows 300,000 to 400,000 clones, 88% found once; its top ten account for just under 7.5%. The sequencing sample was made of peripheral blood. The receptors originated from a woman in her 70s with COVID-19, enrolled during active disease.

The chain has TRBV2 and TRBJ2-7, with 11 bases aligning to TRBD1. Germline-derived CDR1 and CDR2 are SNHLY and FYNNEI. Trimming removed 5 bases from V and 7 bases from J; junction bases left unmatched: 7. The CDR3 contains 14 residues. The CDR3 loop reads CASSLGQGAREQYF. The CDR3 bases are TGTGCCAGCAGTCTTGGACAGGGGGCACGGGAGCAGTACTTC.

This chain joins TRBV28 and TRBJ2-7, with TRBD1 as a possible D gene (5 bases). The V gene lost 6 bases and the J gene lost 12 bases, with 15 bases spanning the gap. The CDR3 has 11 amino acids. Germline CDR1 is MDHEN and CDR2 is SYDVKM. The CDR3 spells CASSRTRDPYF. DNA for the CDR3: TGTGCCAGCAGCCGGACCAGGGATCCGTACTTC.